The entry below gives a single TCR beta chain sequence along with its context. Only a few counts were recorded for this clonotype. Its antigen specificity is not known. No much larger clone is present one base from it, and per-base qualities are unavailable. The data were obtained in a study of blood T cells in healthy people across ages (dated by TCRdb to 2013 to 2016). Context from the whole study: In model experiments, template switching captured about one uniquely barcoded TCR beta cDNA molecule for every two T cells. Using the same blood draw, the study looked at two additional independent replicas of 1 million unique cDNA reads for two donors, one aged 18 to 30 and the other aged 80 or older. Age-related changes in TCR beta repertoire diversity were measured in the study by deep sequencing normalized with unique cDNA molecular identifiers. To avoid experimental bias, donors of different ages were distributed randomly across sequencing lanes. The donors were split into four age groups: young (average 16 years), middle-aged (about 40), aged (more than 60) and long-lived (under 85). The paper's findings and limits, for the study overall: Compared with the aged group, more naive CD4+ T cells, fewer expanded clones and increased TCR diversity were shown by the long-lived group, suggesting age selection. Observed TCR beta diversity per million T cells fell roughly linearly with age, and a significant reduction was already apparent by age around 44. Conclusive comparison of naive and antigen-experienced compartments was prevented by the profiling of bulk unsorted PBMCs. Estimates of total diversity from one million sequenced T cells were regarded as lower bounds and underestimates. Donor CMV infection status was unknown, potentially confounding age-related changes in expanded clonotypes. A strong correlation was found between observed TCR beta diversity and the percentage of naive T cells measured by flow cytometry.

Donors were approximately 42 systemically healthy Caucasian individuals from Russia aged roughly 6 to 95 years. Ten milliliters of peripheral blood were drawn from each donor into EDTA-treated Vacutainer tubes. Ficoll-Paque density-gradient centrifugation was used to isolate PBMCs, with at least 6 million per sample. Trizol reagent was used to extract total RNA from the PBMCs, yielding at least 6 micrograms per sample. For every donor, an aliquot of PBMCs went through flow cytometry to measure the percentages of naive CD45RAhigh/CD27high T cells. Libraries were built with 5' RACE. Instrument on record: Illumina HiSeq 2500. The second PCR ran for about 7 to 11 cycles and used a J-beta primer mix along with a sample-barcoded 5' primer. A unique molecular identifier was introduced onto each TCR beta cDNA molecule by a template-switch 5' adaptor carrying 12 random nucleotides. At least 2.5 million CDR3-containing paired-end reads were obtained from each sample. First-strand cDNA was synthesized from all RNA with the Mint cDNA synthesis kit, primed by a TRBC-specific oligonucleotide. All cDNA was treated with uracil-DNA glycosylase and then went through a first 18-cycle PCR with the universal primers M1SS and BC2_uni_R. In the original analysis: For normalization, 1 million high-quality reads were randomly selected from each sample, with every read carrying a distinct molecular identifier. Instead of being binned into consensus sequences, reads that shared molecular identifiers were thrown out. MiTCR, set to a Q25 quality threshold and the strictest error-elimination algorithm, was used for CDR3 identification, clonotype clustering and error correction. A nonparametric unseen species model with Euler transformation was used to estimate a lower bound on total TCR beta diversity. TCRdb took the public reads, trimmed them with fastp at Q25, ran MiXCR for clone calling and kept in-frame beta chains. One record per CDR3 amino acid sequence lists the most common genes and DNA. TCRdb, rather than the study authors, made the V and J calls. The sample table lists about 670,000 distinct CDR3 sequences, about 43% of them with a count of one. Around 32% of the sample is in the top ten clones.

The sequence was obtained from an elderly man in good health. The specimen was blood.

Here is the DNA: TGTGCCAGCAGTTACAGGGGCCTAGCCTACAATGAGCAGTACTTC. This encodes CASSYRGLAYNEQYF. This chain is built from TRBV6-2 or TRBV6-3 and TRBJ2-1; the D call could be TRBD1 or TRBD2, with each sharing 5 bases. The end of the DNA aligns better with TRBJ2-7, so the J call may be wrong. Spanning cysteine to phenylalanine, the CDR3 consists of 15 amino acids. Only the CDR3 region is kept as DNA, spanning 45 bases read in frame from base 1. The germline V gene gives CDR1 as MNHEY and CDR2 as SVGEGT.